This T cell receptor (beta chain) was identified during a study of cytotoxic CD8 clonotypes in ibrutinib-treated CLL. Sequencing used immunoSEQ multiplex PCR; TCRdb keeps in-frame clones, though not all of them. The sample comprises 95,000 to 100,000 clones, almost 80% of which are singletons, and 32% rests with the top ten. Germline CDR1 reads GTSNPN; CDR2 reads SVGIG (reference sequence). The CDR3 covers 12 residues. The ends were cut back, 1 base at V and 10 bases at J, with 13 bases in the middle. V is TRBV30 and J is TRBJ1-2; no firm D call. The sample here was PBMCs, taken after 12 months of ibrutinib treatment. The sequence was obtained from a human donor with chronic lymphocytic leukemia. CDR3 DNA: TGTGCCTGGAGTGAGTCTGCTATCGCCTACACCTTC. Residues: CAWSESAIAYTF. The full variable domain, with the rest looked up from reference TRBV30 and TRBJ1-2, is SQTIHQWPATLVQPVGSPLSLECTVEGTSNPNLYWYRQAAGRGLQLLFYSVGIGQISSEVPQNLSASRPQDRQFILSSKKLLLSDSGFYLCAWSESAIAYTFGSGTRLTVV.